Listed here are 10 T cell receptor beta chains from one sample, sequenced in a study of PD-L1 blockade in urothelial cancer. Repertoires were generated with immunoSEQ multiplex PCR, while TCRdb's copy carries only in-frame clones and drops some. The sample lists some 67,000 clones; 85% to 90% were seen once. The material was PBMCs, obtained around atezolizumab (anti-PD-L1) treatment. These receptors all stem from a man aged 55 to 69 with urothelial cancer.

The genes are TRBV6-6 and TRBJ1-4; 8 bases line up with TRBD1. Germline V gene sequence: CDR1 MNHNY, CDR2 SVGAGI (reference sequence). V shed 8 bases and J 6 bases; nucleotides not matched to a gene: 8. CDR3 length equals 14 residues. DNA for the CDR3: TGTGCCAGCCGCCAGGGGACAGGATATGAAAAACTGTTTTTT. Translating gives CASRQGTGYEKLFF.

The chain employs TRBV21-1 and TRBJ2-7; the listed D gene, TRBD2, was not tested against the DNA. TRBV21-1 is labeled a pseudogene. CDR3 length equals 19 residues. CDR3 loop: CASSKVFFLAGDSSYEQYF. The DNA for the CDR3 is TGTGCCAGCAGCAAAGTTTTCTTTCTAGCGGGCGATAGCTCCTACGAGCAGTACTTC.

This sequence joins TRBV29-1 and TRBJ1-1; D remains ambiguous. Trimming took off 7 bases at V and 2 bases at J, with 5 bases between the two ends. Germline V gene data show CDR1 as SQVTM and CDR2 as ANQGSEA. CDR3 length: 10 amino acids. In DNA form, the CDR3 reads TGCAGCGGGGCAAACACTGAAGCTTTCTTT. The encoded protein is CSGANTEAFF.

The rearrangement joins TRBV28 to TRBJ2-3; 11 bases fit TRBD2. CDR3 length: 17 residues. Germline CDR1 and CDR2: MDHEN and SYDVKM. V was clipped by 5 bases and J by 0 bases; unmatched bases: 7. This CDR3 is CASSPIGTSGSTDTQYF. Written as DNA, the CDR3 is TGTGCCAGCAGTCCCATAGGGACTAGCGGTAGCACAGATACGCAGTATTTT.

The chain uses TRBV29-1 and TRBJ1-2; D ambiguous. The germline V and J ends were trimmed by 3 bases and 4 bases, with 9 bases remaining between them. CDR3 size: 12 residues. The germline CDR1 and CDR2 sequences are SQVTM and ANQGSEA. CDR3 DNA sequence: TGCAGCGTTGAGGAGGGCAGCTATGGCTACACCTTC. Translation gives CSVEEGSYGYTF.

Here the CDR3 DNA reads TGTGCCAGCAGTTACAATCGGGACTTGCAAGGGTCCCAGTACTTC. Translating it yields CASSYNRDLQGSQYF. The genes are TRBV6-5 and TRBJ2-5; a weak D match, TRBD2 (6 bases). Germline CDR1 MNHEY, CDR2 SVGAGI. The CDR3 spans 15 residues. Trimming shortened V by 2 bases and J by 9 bases, and 19 bases separated the two germline ends.

The J gene is TRBJ2-2, the V gene TRBV19; possible D gene TRBD2, 6 bases. The germline CDR1 and CDR2 sequences are LNHDA and SQIVND (reference sequence). The CDR3 spans 19 residues. With 1 base removed from V and 5 bases from J, the gap between germline ends came to 23 bases. For the CDR3, the DNA is TGTGCCAGTAGTATAGCCTTCGACGGGAGTCGGATCGTAACCGGGGAGCTGTTTTTT. Its protein product is CASSIAFDGSRIVTGELFF.

V usage is TRBV1 and J usage is TRBJ2-7; TRBD2, as called in the table, went unchecked against the DNA. TRBV1 is described as a pseudogene. The CDR3 is 13 residues long. The DNA for the CDR3 is TGCACCAGCAGCCAAGAAAGACTAGCGGGTTCCCTTTTC. Residues: CTSSQERLAGSLF.

This sequence joins TRBV12-5 and TRBJ2-5; tentatively, D is TRBD1 (5 bases). The CDR3 length is 14 residues. Trimming left V 4 bases short and J 2 bases short, with 11 bases between. Germline loops: CDR1 LGHNT, CDR2 FRNRAP. The CDR3 DNA reads as TGTGCTAGTGGTTCACCCCGACAGCAAGAGACCCAGTACTTC. It codes for CASGSPRQQETQYF.

J is TRBJ2-1 and V is TRBV19, with TRBD1 as a possible D gene (5 bases). The CDR3 contains 14 residues. CDR1 and CDR2 (germline): LNHDA, SQIVND (reference sequence). V lost 3 bases, J lost 2 bases, and 8 bases lay in between. In DNA, the CDR3 is TGTGCCAGTAGTATCAGGGTCCCCTACAATGAGCAGTTCTTC. This encodes CASSIRVPYNEQFF. Based on the CDR3 plus reference TRBV19 and TRBJ2-1, the full variable domain is DGGITQSPKYLFRKEGQNVTLSCEQNLNHDAMYWYRQDPGQGLRLIYYSQIVNDFQKGDIAEGYSVSREKKESFPLTVTSAQKNPTAFYLCASSIRVPYNEQFFGPGTRLTVL.